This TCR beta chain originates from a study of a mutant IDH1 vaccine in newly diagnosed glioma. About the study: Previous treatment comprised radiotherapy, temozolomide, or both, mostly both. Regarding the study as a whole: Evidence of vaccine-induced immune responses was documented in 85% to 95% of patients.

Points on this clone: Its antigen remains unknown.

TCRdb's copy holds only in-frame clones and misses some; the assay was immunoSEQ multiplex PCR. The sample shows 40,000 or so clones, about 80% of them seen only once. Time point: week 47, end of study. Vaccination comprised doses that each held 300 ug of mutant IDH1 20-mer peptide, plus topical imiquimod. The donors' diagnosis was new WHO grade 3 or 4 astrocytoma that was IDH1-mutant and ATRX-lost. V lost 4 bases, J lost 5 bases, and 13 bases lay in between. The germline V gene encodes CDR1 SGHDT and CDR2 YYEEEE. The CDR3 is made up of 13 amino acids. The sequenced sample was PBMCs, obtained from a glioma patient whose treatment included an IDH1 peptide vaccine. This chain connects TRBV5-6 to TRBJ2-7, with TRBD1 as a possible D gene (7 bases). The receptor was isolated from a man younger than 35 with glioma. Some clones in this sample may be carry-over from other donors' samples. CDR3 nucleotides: TGTGCCAGCAGCAGACAGGGAGGAAACGAGCAGTACTTC. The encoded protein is CASSRQGGNEQYF.